Below, one T cell receptor (beta chain) is given with its context. The data are from a study of blood T cell repertoires in COVID-19. At the level of the study: Researchers got acute and convalescent COVID-19 samples from the United States, Italy and Spain. T cells, B-cell-depleted T cells, or PBMCs provided the cDNA or gDNA that served as material.

Per the original methods: Counts of nucleated cells, estimated from reference gene primer amplification, were obtained. Profiling relied on immunoSEQ multiplex PCR, and the TCRdb table lists in-frame clones only, not all of them. That table is the source of V, J and clone size, and D and trimming were worked out from the DNA. The data show roughly 250,000 clones, around 88% seen once. Germline assignment: CDR1 MGHRA and CDR2 YSYEKL. V lost 1 base and J lost 6; bases outside the gene matches: 11. The CDR3 is 16 residues long. The TCR was taken from a man aged 25 to 40 with acute or convalescent COVID-19. What was sequenced was peripheral blood. This rearrangement joins TRBV4-1 to TRBJ1-1; 7 bases agree with TRBD1. CDR3 sequence reads: CASSQVNRGLKAEAFF. The CDR3 DNA reads as TGCGCCAGCAGCCAAGTTAATAGGGGGCTGAAGGCTGAAGCTTTCTTT.